These T cell receptor beta chains were read from a single sample in a study of cytomegalovirus exposure and HLA in healthy donors. Using immunoSEQ multiplex PCR, the repertoire was profiled, and TCRdb retains in-frame clones only, with some absent. The sample holds fewer than 110,000 clones, 75% to 90% seen once. Sequenced material: PBMCs. Receptor source: a man in his thirties or forties in good health and CMV-seronegative. Both conserved end residues are part of each CDR3. Clone size is stated in some rows and not others, as once, few, many or a class when expanded.

clone size: -; J gene: TRBJ2-1; V gene: TRBV11-3; CDR3 protein: CASSGATSNEQFF
clone size: -; J gene: TRBJ1-5; V gene: TRBV30; CDR3 protein: CAAGSNQPQHF
clone size: once; J gene: TRBJ2-7; V gene: TRBV28; CDR3 protein: CASSKSGRIEQYF
clone size: -; J gene: TRBJ2-5; V gene: TRBV5-1; CDR3 protein: CASSRRDQETQYF
clone size: once; J gene: TRBJ2-7; V gene: TRBV25-1; CDR3 protein: CASSEIHDYEQYF
clone size: -; J gene: TRBJ2-1; V gene: TRBV6-5; CDR3 protein: CASRRPSGSGEQFF
clone size: -; J gene: TRBJ2-7; V gene: TRBV6-6; CDR3 protein: CASKVTTASYEQYF
clone size: -; J gene: TRBJ2-7; V gene: TRBV28; CDR3 protein: CASSTVGTGAYEQYF
clone size: -; J gene: TRBJ1-5; V gene: TRBV30; CDR3 protein: CAWRTGQRSNQPQHF
clone size: -; J gene: TRBJ2-1; V gene: TRBV10-2; CDR3 protein: CASSESRGYNEQFF
clone size: once; J gene: TRBJ1-5; V gene: TRBV7-8; CDR3 protein: CASSLRQGQYQPQHF
clone size: -; J gene: TRBJ2-1; V gene: TRBV18; CDR3 protein: CASSPRWGGSYNEQFF
clone size: -; J gene: TRBJ1-1; V gene: TRBV30; CDR3 protein: CAWSLMDRDITEAFF
clone size: few; J gene: TRBJ1-1; V gene: TRBV19; CDR3 protein: CASNRGWDTEAFF
clone size: -; J gene: TRBJ1-1; V gene: TRBV5-1; CDR3 protein: CASSLRDSQNTEAFF
clone size: once; J gene: TRBJ2-1; V gene: TRBV7-9; CDR3 protein: CASSREGAYNEQFF
clone size: -; J gene: TRBJ2-1; V gene: TRBV5-8; CDR3 protein: CASSLRGVNEQFF
clone size: -; J gene: TRBJ2-5; V gene: TRBV19; CDR3 protein: CASSTSGSRGETQYF
clone size: -; J gene: TRBJ1-1; V gene: TRBV19; CDR3 protein: CASSLTGGMNTEAFF
clone size: -; J gene: TRBJ2-3; V gene: TRBV28; CDR3 protein: CASSFNRAADTQYF
clone size: -; J gene: TRBJ1-6; V gene: TRBV5-4; CDR3 protein: CASSWGQGASSYNSPLHF
clone size: few; J gene: TRBJ1-2; V gene: TRBV7-8; CDR3 protein: CASSRNRDRGRGYTF
clone size: few; J gene: TRBJ2-3; V gene: TRBV28; CDR3 protein: CASSLKDLSTDTQYF
clone size: -; J gene: TRBJ2-7; V gene: TRBV7-6; CDR3 protein: CASSLAPPGGGKYEQYF
clone size: -; J gene: TRBJ2-5; V gene: TRBV19; CDR3 protein: CASEGTDQETQYF
clone size: -; J gene: TRBJ1-1; V gene: TRBV19; CDR3 protein: CASSGPNLAEAFF
clone size: -; J gene: TRBJ2-5; V gene: TRBV5-8; CDR3 protein: CASSLVAGGAQYF
clone size: -; J gene: TRBJ2-7; V gene: TRBV7-9; CDR3 protein: CASTKGNSYEQYF
clone size: -; J gene: TRBJ2-1; V gene: TRBV6-5; CDR3 protein: CASSPGHSSYNEQFF
clone size: -; J gene: TRBJ2-5; V gene: TRBV28; CDR3 protein: CASSFWGGRDQETQYF
clone size: few; J gene: TRBJ2-7; V gene: TRBV30; CDR3 protein: CAWSLRGRTSYEQYF
clone size: -; J gene: TRBJ2-1; V gene: TRBV2; CDR3 protein: CATLGRTGSYNEQFF
clone size: once; J gene: TRBJ2-7; V gene: TRBV10-3; CDR3 protein: CAITNPTGTYEQYF
clone size: -; J gene: TRBJ1-2; V gene: TRBV9; CDR3 protein: CASSVSQNYGYTF
clone size: -; J gene: TRBJ2-7; V gene: TRBV29-1; CDR3 protein: CSVERAGQGSYEQYF
clone size: -; J gene: TRBJ2-7; V gene: TRBV19; CDR3 protein: CASSVAGSSYEQYF
clone size: -; J gene: TRBJ2-1; V gene: TRBV15; CDR3 protein: CATSSRGSAYNEQFF
clone size: -; J gene: TRBJ2-7; V gene: TRBV19; CDR3 protein: CASSDRVWEYEQYF
clone size: -; J gene: TRBJ2-1; V gene: TRBV4-1; CDR3 protein: CASSQVSGGTFAREQFF
clone size: -; J gene: TRBJ2-5; V gene: TRBV4-1; CDR3 protein: CASSQGTRSGTQYF
clone size: -; J gene: TRBJ1-1; V gene: TRBV7-9; CDR3 protein: CASSLGRGSAEAFF
clone size: -; J gene: TRBJ2-1; V gene: TRBV14; CDR3 protein: CASSQGGTSGSSQFF
clone size: -; J gene: TRBJ2-3; V gene: TRBV5-5; CDR3 protein: CASSFDRVGDTQYF
clone size: -; J gene: TRBJ2-5; V gene: TRBV7-9; CDR3 protein: CASSSEVAGGTKETQYF
clone size: -; J gene: TRBJ2-7; V gene: TRBV5-4; CDR3 protein: CASSSMTGAYEQYF
clone size: -; J gene: TRBJ1-5; V gene: TRBV30; CDR3 protein: CAWSVRRNQPQHF
clone size: -; J gene: TRBJ2-1; V gene: TRBV5-1; CDR3 protein: CASSSSPGQDIEQFF
clone size: -; J gene: TRBJ2-7; V gene: TRBV7-2; CDR3 protein: CASSVTSGRFSEQYF
clone size: -; J gene: TRBJ2-7; V gene: TRBV7-2; CDR3 protein: CASSLVTLAGVSSYEQYF
clone size: once; J gene: TRBJ1-6; V gene: TRBV6-1; CDR3 protein: CASSPQSNSPLHF
clone size: -; J gene: TRBJ1-5; V gene: TRBV4-1; CDR3 protein: CASSPTDRGGNQPQHF
clone size: once; J gene: TRBJ2-7; V gene: TRBV4-2; CDR3 protein: CASSQGQGLGEQYF
clone size: -; J gene: TRBJ1-1; V gene: TRBV15; CDR3 protein: CATSAGGQLATEAFF
clone size: -; J gene: TRBJ1-1; V gene: TRBV6-6; CDR3 protein: CASSTGNTEAFF
clone size: -; J gene: TRBJ2-2; V gene: TRBV6-1; CDR3 protein: CASNRDRVTGELFF
clone size: -; J gene: TRBJ1-3; V gene: TRBV6-6; CDR3 protein: CASSFSGSSGNTIYF
clone size: -; J gene: TRBJ2-7; V gene: TRBV10-3; CDR3 protein: CAINPGQGYEQYF